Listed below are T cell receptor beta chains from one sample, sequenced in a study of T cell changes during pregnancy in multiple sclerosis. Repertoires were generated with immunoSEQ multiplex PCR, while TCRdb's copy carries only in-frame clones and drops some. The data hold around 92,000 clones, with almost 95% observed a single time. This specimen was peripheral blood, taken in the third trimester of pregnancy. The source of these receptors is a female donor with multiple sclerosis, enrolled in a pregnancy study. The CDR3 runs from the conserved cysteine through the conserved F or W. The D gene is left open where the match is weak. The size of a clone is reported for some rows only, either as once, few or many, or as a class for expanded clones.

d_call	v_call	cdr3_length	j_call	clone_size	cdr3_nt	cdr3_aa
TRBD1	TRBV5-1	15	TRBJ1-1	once	TGCGCCAGCAGCAAAGAAATACAGGGGCCAACTGAAGCTTTCTTT	CASSKEIQGPTEAFF
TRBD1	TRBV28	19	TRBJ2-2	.	TGTGCCAGCAGGGGCCCGCCCGGGACAGGAGTTTCGAACACCGGGGAGCTGTTTTTT	CASRGPPGTGVSNTGELFF
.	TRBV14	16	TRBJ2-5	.	TGTGCCAGCAGCCAAGCCGCCAGGGGCGCTCGGGAGACCCAGTACTTC	CASSQAARGARETQYF
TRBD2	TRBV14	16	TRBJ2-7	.	TGTGCCAGCAGCCAAGGTTCCCTAGCGGCTCTGGGCGAGCAGTACTTC	CASSQGSLAALGEQYF
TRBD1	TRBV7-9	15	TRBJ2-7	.	TGTGCCAGCAGCCCCTCGGACAGGAGCTCCTACGAGCAGTACTTC	CASSPSDRSSYEQYF
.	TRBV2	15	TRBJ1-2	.	TGTGCCAGCAGTGAAGCGCGGGTTGGGAGGGATGGCTACACCTTC	CASSEARVGRDGYTF
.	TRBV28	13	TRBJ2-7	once	TGTGCCAGCAGTTTGGGCAGCACCTACGAGCAGTACTTC	CASSLGSTYEQYF
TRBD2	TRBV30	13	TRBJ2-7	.	TGTGCCTGGAGTGGGACTAGGGTCTACGAGCAGTACTTC	CAWSGTRVYEQYF
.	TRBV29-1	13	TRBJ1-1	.	TGCAGCGTTGCTTTTCGGGGGTTCACTGAAGCTTTCTTT	CSVAFRGFTEAFF
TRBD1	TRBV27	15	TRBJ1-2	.	TGTGCCAGCAGTTTAGCGGGACAGGGGACCTATGGCTACACCTTC	CASSLAGQGTYGYTF
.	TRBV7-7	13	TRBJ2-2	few	TGTGCTAGCAGCTACACCAGATCCGGGGAGCTGTTTTTT	CASSYTRSGELFF
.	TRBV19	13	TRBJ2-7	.	TGTGCCAGTAGTATGGGAGGTGGGGGCGAGCAGTACTTC	CASSMGGGGEQYF
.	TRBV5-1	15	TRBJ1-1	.	TGCGCCAGCAGCCCCCAAGCGCAGGGAAACACTGAAGCTTTCTTT	CASSPQAQGNTEAFF
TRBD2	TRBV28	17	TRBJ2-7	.	TGTGCCAGCAGCCCGCGAGGGTTTGCGGGAGGGCCGGTCGAGCAGTACTTC	CASSPRGFAGGPVEQYF
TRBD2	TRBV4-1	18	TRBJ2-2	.	TGCGCCAGCAGCCAAGACCGAGGGACTAGCGGGTACACCGGGGAGCTGTTTTTT	CASSQDRGTSGYTGELFF
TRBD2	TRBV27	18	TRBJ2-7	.	TGTGCCAGCAGTTTATTTCCTAGCGGACAATTTAGCTCCTACGAGCAGTACTTC	CASSLFPSGQFSSYEQYF
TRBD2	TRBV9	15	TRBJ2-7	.	TGTGCCAGCAGCTCTCTAGCGGGCTCCTCCTACGAGCAGTACTTC	CASSSLAGSSYEQYF
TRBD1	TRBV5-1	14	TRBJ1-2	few	TGCGCCAGCAGCTTGAAGACAGGGTACTATGGCTACACCTTC	CASSLKTGYYGYTF
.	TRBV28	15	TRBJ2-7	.	TGTGCCAGCAGTTTATCCACAGGGAGTAGGAGGGAGCAGTACTTC	CASSLSTGSRREQYF
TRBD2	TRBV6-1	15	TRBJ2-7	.	TGTGCCAGCAGAAGGACTAGCGCCAGCTCCTACGAGCAGTACTTC	CASRRTSASSYEQYF
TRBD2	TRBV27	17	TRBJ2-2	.	TGTGCCAGCAGCCTTAGGACTAGCGGAGCGAACACCGGGGAGCTGTTTTTT	CASSLRTSGANTGELFF
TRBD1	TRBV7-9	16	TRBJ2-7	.	TGTGCCAGCAGCTTAAGGGGCCGGGACAGGCCACCGCCTTCGTACTTC	CASSLRGRDRPPPSYF
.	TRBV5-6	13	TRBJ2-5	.	TGTGCCAGCAGCTTAACAGGGATAGAGACCCAGTACTTC	CASSLTGIETQYF
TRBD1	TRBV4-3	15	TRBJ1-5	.	TGCGCCAGCAGCCACGACAGGGGGAACTATCAGCCCCAGCATTTT	CASSHDRGNYQPQHF
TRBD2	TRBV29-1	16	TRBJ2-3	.	TGCAGCGTCGCCGGGACTAGCGGGAGATATCAAGATACGCAGTATTTT	CSVAGTSGRYQDTQYF
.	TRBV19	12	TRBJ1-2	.	TGTGCCAGTAGACGGAGTAACTATGGCTACACCTTC	CASRRSNYGYTF
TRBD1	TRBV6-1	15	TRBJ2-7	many	TGTGCCAGCGTAATAGTAGACAGGGGGCCCTACGAGCAGTACTTC	CASVIVDRGPYEQYF